The 19 T cell receptor beta chains below all came from one sample that was sequenced in a study of cytomegalovirus exposure and HLA in healthy donors. The PCR made use of 60 Vbeta and 13 Jbeta primers. Profiling relied on immunoSEQ multiplex PCR, and the TCRdb table lists in-frame clones only, not all of them. The profile shows around 180,000 clones, 85% of them singletons. The sample was PBMCs. These receptors were obtained from a boy aged 2 to 10 in good health and CMV-seronegative.

This chain joins TRBV18 and TRBJ1-2; D uncertain. Trimming pared 3 bases from V and 2 bases from J, leaving 16 bases between. Germline V lookup: CDR1 KGHSH, CDR2 LQKENI. CDR3 length: 16 amino acids. The CDR3 protein is CASSPPNPGTNYGYTF. The DNA for the CDR3 is TGTGCCAGCTCACCGCCCAATCCGGGAACCAACTATGGCTACACCTTC.

This sequence joins TRBV25-1 and TRBJ2-1; 9 bases align to TRBD1. The CDR3 has 17 amino acids. The J segment lost 7 bases and the V segment lost 2 bases, leaving 12 bases of the junction unmatched. The germline CDR1 and CDR2 sequences are MGHDK and SYGVNS. The DNA of the CDR3 is TGTGCCAGCAGTGAAAAATCCGCCGGGACAGGGAGGAATGAGCAGTTCTTC. Its translation: CASSEKSAGTGRNEQFF.

The V gene is TRBV5-1, the J gene TRBJ2-1; D gene ambiguous. Germline V gene lookup returns CDR1 SGHRS and CDR2 YFSETQ. The CDR3 contains 12 residues. V was trimmed by 3 bases and J by 9 bases, leaving 10 bases between them. CDR3 sequence reads: CASSWASGEQFF. The CDR3 DNA is TGCGCCAGCAGCTGGGCTTCTGGTGAGCAGTTCTTC.

The rearrangement links TRBV5-4 to TRBJ2-3, with 12 bases lining up with TRBD2. Germline CDR1 is SGHNT and CDR2 is YYREEE (reference sequence). The length of the CDR3 is 17 residues. After removal of 0 bases from V and 1 base from J, the junction contained 3 bases not matched to a gene. The CDR3 reads CASSLALAGGRTDTQYF. The CDR3, as DNA: TGTGCCAGCAGCTTGGCCCTAGCGGGAGGGCGCACAGATACGCAGTATTTT.

V and J are TRBV19 and TRBJ2-1; 15 bases map to TRBD2. Looked up from germline, CDR1 is LNHDA and CDR2 is SQIVND (reference sequence). There are 16 residues in the CDR3. The V and J ends lost 5 bases and 8 bases, in that order; junction bases with no gene match: 7. DNA of the CDR3: TGTGCCAGTAGTTCCGGACTAGCGGGAGGGAAGCATGAGCAGTTCTTC. Encoded protein: CASSSGLAGGKHEQFF.

The chain recombines TRBV19 with TRBJ2-5; 12 bases line up with TRBD2. The V and J ends lost 6 bases and 5 bases, in that order; junction bases with no gene match: 4. Germline V gene lookup returns CDR1 LNHDA and CDR2 SQIVND (reference sequence). The CDR3 extends over 14 amino acids. Written as DNA, the CDR3 is TGTGCCAGTAGAGAGACTAGCGGGGGTGAGACCCAGTACTTC. Its translation is CASRETSGGETQYF.

The chain carries TRBV5-4 and TRBJ2-5; 8 nucleotides line up with TRBD1. Germline CDR1 and CDR2: SGHNT and YYREEE (reference sequence). V gave up 3 bases and J gave up 3 bases; unmatched junction bases: 4. This CDR3 is 14 amino acids long. CDR3: CASSSQGAKETQYF. CDR3 DNA sequence: TGTGCCAGCAGCTCGCAGGGGGCAAAAGAGACCCAGTACTTC.

The V call is TRBV4-1, the J call TRBJ1-5; a possible D gene is TRBD1 (5 bases). CDR1 is MGHRA and CDR2 is YSYEKL in the germline V gene. The CDR3 is 16 amino acids. V dropped 0 bases and J dropped 8 bases, with 17 bases sitting between them. CDR3: CASSQDRRQGIEPQHF. DNA of the CDR3: TGCGCCAGCAGCCAAGATCGACGGCAGGGTATTGAGCCCCAGCATTTT.

The rearrangement uses TRBV19 and TRBJ2-5; 10 bases are a match to TRBD2. V lost 4 bases and J lost 0; bases outside the gene matches: 2. Germline V lookup: CDR1 LNHDA, CDR2 SQIVND (reference sequence). This CDR3 has 15 amino acids. The CDR3, as DNA: TGTGCCAGTAGTAATAGCGGGAGGTACCAAGAGACCCAGTACTTC. This encodes CASSNSGRYQETQYF.

The chain links TRBV6-5 to TRBJ2-7; TRBD2 aligns across 9 bases. The CDR3 is made up of 15 amino acids. J gave up 0 bases and V 4 bases, and 4 bases lay outside the gene matches. Germline CDR1 is MNHEY and CDR2 is SVGAGI. The CDR3 region has the DNA TGTGCCAGCAGTTCTTGGCGGGAGGGCTCCTACGAGCAGTACTTC. Amino acids: CASSSWREGSYEQYF.

The genes are TRBV29-1 and TRBJ1-1; maybe TRBD1 (5 bases). With 4 bases removed from V and 10 bases from J, the gap between germline ends came to 16 bases. The germline gives CDR1 SQVTM, CDR2 ANQGSEA. The CDR3 contains 12 residues. The CDR3 sequence: CSVVGTRVGAFF. In DNA, the CDR3 is TGCAGCGTTGTCGGGACTAGGGTTGGAGCTTTCTTT. Using reference TRBV29-1 and TRBJ1-1 for the parts outside the CDR3, the full variable domain is SAVISQKPSRDICQRGTSLTIQCQVDSQVTMMFWYRQQPGQSLTLIATANQGSEATYESGFVIDKFPISRPNLTFSTLTVSNMSPEDSSIYLCSVVGTRVGAFFGQGTRLTVV.

This clone was seen more than once but under ten times. This chain's CDR3 is CASTGGPVNEQFF. As DNA, the CDR3 is TGTGCCAGCACAGGGGGACCAGTCAATGAGCAGTTCTTC. This chain links TRBV28 with TRBJ2-1, with 7 bases fitting TRBD1. With V trimmed by 7 bases and J by 6 bases, 6 bases remained unmatched. This CDR3 region has 13 residues. Germline loops: CDR1 MDHEN, CDR2 SYDVKM.

This clone is a singleton in its sample. The genes are TRBV25-1 and TRBJ2-7; D may be TRBD2 (5 bases). The germline gives CDR1 MGHDK, CDR2 SYGVNS. Trimming took 5 bases from V and 1 from J, leaving 9 bases between them. The CDR3 has 13 amino acids. In DNA, the CDR3 is TGTGCCAGCAGTCCTGGCGGGTCCTACGAGCAGTACGTC. Translation gives CASSPGGSYEQYV.

This clone was found a few times. This sequence joins TRBV6-5 and TRBJ2-5, with 10 nucleotides matching TRBD2. Germline lookup yields CDR1 MNHEY and CDR2 SVGAGI. The CDR3 runs to 15 residues. The V segment lost 4 bases and the J segment 5 bases; nucleotides outside the gene matches: 7. The CDR3 DNA follows: TGTGCCAGCAGTTTAAGCGGGGGGGCTTCGGAGACCCAGTACTTC. Its protein is CASSLSGGASETQYF.

The rearrangement links TRBV5-5 to TRBJ1-2, with 8 bases lining up with TRBD1. Germline CDR1 SGHKS, CDR2 YYEKEE (reference sequence). CDR3 length: 13 amino acids. After removal of 3 bases from V and 8 bases from J, the junction contained 6 bases not matched to a gene. CDR3 amino acids: CASSSRGRGGYTF. In nucleotides, the CDR3 is TGTGCCAGCAGCTCCAGGGGGCGCGGCGGCTACACCTTC.

The chain links TRBV6-5 to TRBJ2-1; no firm D call. The CDR3 covers 15 residues. Germline assignment: CDR1 MNHEY and CDR2 SVGAGI. V was trimmed by 6 bases and J by 1 base, leaving 13 bases between them. CDR3 sequence (DNA): TGTGCCAGCAGCCTTACCCCCGGGTCCTACAATGAGCAGTTCTTC. This codes for CASSLTPGSYNEQFF.

The genes are TRBV19 and TRBJ2-3; 7 nucleotides align to TRBD1. Germline V gene lookup returns CDR1 LNHDA and CDR2 SQIVND (reference sequence). Trimming removed 3 bases from V and 4 bases from J; junction bases left unmatched: 4. The CDR3 is 14 residues long. This CDR3 is CASSMGQIADTQYF. CDR3 DNA: TGTGCCAGTAGTATGGGACAGATCGCAGATACGCAGTATTTT.

The chain has TRBV4-2 and TRBJ2-7; 12 nucleotides match TRBD2. Trimming took 0 bases from V and 5 from J; bases not matched to a gene: 5. From germline, CDR1 is LGHNA and CDR2 YNFKEQ. CDR3 length equals 16 residues. CDR3 bases: TGTGCCAGCAGCCAAGAGACTAGCGGGAGTATAAACGAGCAGTACTTC. This gives the protein CASSQETSGSINEQYF.

The rearrangement links TRBV28 to TRBJ1-2; 9 nucleotides agree with TRBD1. CDR3 size: 14 residues. Looked up from germline, CDR1 is MDHEN and CDR2 is SYDVKM. Losses at the gene ends were 6 bases for V and 1 base for J; bases not matched to a gene: 3. CDR3 in amino acids: CASSLGQGNYGYTF. The DNA of the CDR3 is TGTGCCAGCAGCCTGGGACAGGGTAACTATGGCTACACCTTC.